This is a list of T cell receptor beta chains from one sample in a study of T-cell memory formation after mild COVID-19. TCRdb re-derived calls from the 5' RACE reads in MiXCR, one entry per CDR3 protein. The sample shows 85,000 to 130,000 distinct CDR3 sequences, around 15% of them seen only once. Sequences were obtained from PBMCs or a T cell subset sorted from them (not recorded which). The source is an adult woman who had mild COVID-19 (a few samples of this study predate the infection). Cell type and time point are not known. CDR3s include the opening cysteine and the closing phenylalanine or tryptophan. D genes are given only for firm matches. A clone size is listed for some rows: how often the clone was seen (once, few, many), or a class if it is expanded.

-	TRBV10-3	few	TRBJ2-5	TGTGCCGCAGCGGGCCAGGGTCAAGAGACCCAGTACTTC	CAAAGQGQETQYF
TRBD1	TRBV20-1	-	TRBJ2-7	TGCAGTGCTAGAGGCAGGGGGCTTGGGTACGAGCAGTACTTC	CSARGRGLGYEQYF
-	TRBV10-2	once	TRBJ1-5	TGCGCCAGCAGTGAGTCGAACAGATATCAGCCCCAGCATTTT	CASSESNRYQPQHF
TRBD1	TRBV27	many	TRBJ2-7	TGTGCCAGCAGTAGGACAGGCTCCTACGAGCAGTACTTC	CASSRTGSYEQYF
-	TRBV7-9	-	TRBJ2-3	TGTGCCAGCAGCCGCCGGGACATCGACACAGATACGCAGTATTTT	CASSRRDIDTDTQYF
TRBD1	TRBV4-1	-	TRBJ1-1	TGCGCCAGCAGCCCCGACAGGGAAAGTGAAGCTTTCTTT	CASSPDRESEAFF
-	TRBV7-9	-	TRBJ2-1	TGTGCCAGCAGCTCGAGTCAGGCCTACAATGAGCAGTTCTTC	CASSSSQAYNEQFF
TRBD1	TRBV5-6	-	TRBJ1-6	TGTGCCAGCAGCTTGGTCGGGACAGATAATTCACCCCTCCACTTT	CASSLVGTDNSPLHF
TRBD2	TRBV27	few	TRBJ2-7	TGTGCCAGCAGTTCCCTGGGGGGGGCCTACGAGCAGTACTTC	CASSSLGGAYEQYF
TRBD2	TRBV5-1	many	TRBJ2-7	TGCGCCAGCAGCGTGGGACTAGGGGACTACGAGCAGTACTTC	CASSVGLGDYEQYF
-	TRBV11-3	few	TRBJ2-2	TGTGCCAGCAGCCCCAGGGGTTTGAGCACCGGGGAGCTGTTTTTT	CASSPRGLSTGELFF
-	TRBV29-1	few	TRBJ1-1	TGCAGCGTTGAAGATCTTCGGGCGGGGAACACTGAAGCTTTCTTT	CSVEDLRAGNTEAFF
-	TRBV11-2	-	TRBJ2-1	TGTGCCAGCAGCTTTCACTTCTACAATGAGCAGTTCTTC	CASSFHFYNEQFF
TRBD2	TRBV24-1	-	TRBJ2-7	TGTGCCACCAGTGATTTGGTTAGCGGGCTTTACGAGCAGTACTTC	CATSDLVSGLYEQYF
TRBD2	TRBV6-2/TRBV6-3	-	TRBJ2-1	TGTGCCAGCAGACAACTAGCGGCCTCCTACAATGAGCAGTTCTTC	CASRQLAASYNEQFF
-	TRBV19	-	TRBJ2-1	TGTGCCAGTAGTTGGTCTGGGGCCGTCTACAATGAGCAGTTCTTC	CASSWSGAVYNEQFF
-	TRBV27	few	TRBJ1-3	TGTGCCAGCAGTTTATCCAACTGGGCTGGAAACACCATATATTTT	CASSLSNWAGNTIYF
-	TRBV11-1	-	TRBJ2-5	TGTGCCAGCAGGGTTACGGGACCTCGGGAGACCCAGTACTTC	CASRVTGPRETQYF
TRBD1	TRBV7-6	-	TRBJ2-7	TGTGCCAGCAGCTCACCCGGGACAGGGTTGTACGAGCAGTACTTC	CASSSPGTGLYEQYF
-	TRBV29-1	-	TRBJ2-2	TGCAGCGTCGCAGGGACCGCGAACACCGGGGAGCTGTTTTTT	CSVAGTANTGELFF
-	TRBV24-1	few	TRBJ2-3	TGTGCCACCAGTGATTTGTGGGACGGCACAGATACGCAGTATTTT	CATSDLWDGTDTQYF
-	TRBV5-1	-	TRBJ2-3	TGCGCCAGCAGCTTTTCGAACTACTTCGGAACAGATACGCAGTATTTT	CASSFSNYFGTDTQYF
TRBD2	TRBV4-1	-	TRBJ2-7	TGCGCCAGCAGTCTCCCCGCGAGCGGGGGGAGGGACGAGCAGTACTTC	CASSLPASGGRDEQYF
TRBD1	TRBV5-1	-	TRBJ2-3	TGCGCCAGCAGAACCGGACAGGGCGCCACAGATACGCAGTATTTT	CASRTGQGATDTQYF
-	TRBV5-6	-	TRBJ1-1	TGTGCCAGCAGCACAGGGCTGAACACTGAAGCTTTCTTT	CASSTGLNTEAFF
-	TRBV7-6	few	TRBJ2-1	TGTGCCAGCAGCTTATCCGGGACCACCTTGGTTGAGCAGTTCTTC	CASSLSGTTLVEQFF
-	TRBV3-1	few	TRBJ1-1	TGTGCCAGCAGCCAAGAATTAAGATCTGAAGCTTTCTTT	CASSQELRSEAFF
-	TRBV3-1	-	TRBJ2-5	TGTGCCAGCACACCTAGTGCTACCCAAGAGACCCAGTACTTC	CASTPSATQETQYF
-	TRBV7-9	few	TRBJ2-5	TGTGCCAGCAGCCCCGACACCGTTCAAGAGACCCAGTACTTC	CASSPDTVQETQYF
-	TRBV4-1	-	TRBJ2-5	TGCGCCAGCAGCCAAAAAGACTTCCAAGAGACCCAGTACTTC	CASSQKDFQETQYF
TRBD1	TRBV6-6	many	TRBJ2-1	TGTGCCAGCAGTTACTCGGACAGGGCCGGAAAATTCTTC	CASSYSDRAGKFF
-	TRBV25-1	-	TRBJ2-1	TGTGCCAGCAGGGACACCTCCTACAATGAGCAGTTCTTC	CASRDTSYNEQFF
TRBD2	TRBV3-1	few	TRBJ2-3	TGTGCCAGCAGCCTCGGACTAGCGGGGGGCGAAGGAACAGATACGCAGTATTTT	CASSLGLAGGEGTDTQYF
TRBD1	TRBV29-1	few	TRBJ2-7	TGCAGCGTTGAAGAAGAACAGGGGGGCTACGAGCAGTACTTC	CSVEEEQGGYEQYF
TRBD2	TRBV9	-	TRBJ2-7	TGTGCCAGCAGCGTAGGCCGGGAGGGCTCCTACGAGCAGTACTTC	CASSVGREGSYEQYF